These 29 T cell receptor beta chains came from one sample sequenced in a study of control samples from healthy donors and cancer patients. Sequenced by immunoSEQ multiplex PCR; TCRdb stores in-frame clones only, minus some. Here the sample spans about 130,000 clones, around 93% being singletons. Sequenced input: blood. The receptors were sampled from a man aged 18 to 30 in good health.

This clone has just one count. The chain couples TRBV6-1 to TRBJ2-7, with 7 bases that match TRBD2. With V trimmed by 3 bases and J by 4 bases, 15 bases remained unmatched. Germline lookup yields CDR1 MNHNS and CDR2 SASEGT. The CDR3 sequence is 17 residues long. The CDR3 nucleotides read TGTGCCAGCAGTGATGTCCTCCGGGACTACGCGGGTTACGAGCAGTACTTC. Translated, it gives CASSDVLRDYAGYEQYF.

This chain uses TRBV11-1 with TRBJ1-1; the D is unclear. The CDR3 sequence is 12 residues long. Germline V lookup: CDR1 SGHAT, CDR2 FQDESV (reference sequence). The V gene lost 1 base and the J gene lost 3 bases, with 3 bases spanning the gap. For the CDR3, the DNA is TGTGCCAGCAGCTTAGATGACACTGAAGCTTTCTTT. Its protein is CASSLDDTEAFF.

This clone was detected only once. The rearrangement joins TRBV3-1 (or the pseudogene TRBV3-2) to TRBJ1-6, with no clear D. The germline V gene encodes CDR1 LGHDT and CDR2 YNNKEL (reference sequence). The CDR3 runs to 12 residues. The ends were cut back, 4 bases at V and 8 bases at J, with 6 bases in the middle. CDR3 DNA: TGTGCCAGCAGCCGACGGGATTCACCCCTCCACTTT. Translated: CASSRRDSPLHF.

The rearrangement uses TRBV29-1 and TRBJ1-1; the D is unclear. The CDR3 runs 12 residues. Between the trimmed V and J ends, which lost 1 base and 5 bases, there was a span of 8 bases. Per germline, CDR1 SQVTM and CDR2 ANQGSEA. Written as DNA, the CDR3 is TGCAGCGTTGAAGGGGTAGGTACTGAAGCTTTCTTT. Protein sequence: CSVEGVGTEAFF. The full variable domain, rest sourced from reference TRBV29-1 and TRBJ1-1, is SAVISQKPSRDICQRGTSLTIQCQVDSQVTMMFWYRQQPGQSLTLIATANQGSEATYESGFVIDKFPISRPNLTFSTLTVSNMSPEDSSIYLCSVEGVGTEAFFGQGTRLTVV.

The chain links TRBV9 to TRBJ1-1; D remains ambiguous. The CDR3 has 14 residues. The ends were cut back, 0 bases at V and 5 bases at J, with 11 bases in the middle. Germline-derived CDR1 and CDR2 are SGDLS and YYNGEE. The chain's CDR3 is CASSVGEGGTEAFF. For the CDR3, the DNA is TGTGCCAGCAGCGTAGGGGAGGGAGGGACTGAAGCTTTCTTT.

The DNA for the CDR3 is TGTGCCAGCAGTGAGAGGAGGGGGGGCGTAGGGTCACCCCTCCACTTT. Translated: CASSERRGGVGSPLHF. The chain is built from TRBV2 and TRBJ1-6, with D perhaps TRBD1 (6 bases). Germline CDR1 SNHLY, CDR2 FYNNEI. This CDR3 has 16 residues. Trimming shortened V by 3 bases and J by 10 bases, and 19 bases separated the two germline ends.

This clone was seen a handful of times. The CDR3 DNA sequence: TGTGCCTTCCTCGTGGGACAGGGGGACACCGGGGAGCTGTTTTTT. Translating it yields CAFLVGQGDTGELFF. The J gene is TRBJ2-2, the V gene TRBV30; 11 positions match TRBD1. Germline CDR1 and CDR2: GTSNPN and SVGIG (reference sequence). J was trimmed by 3 bases and V by 7 bases; bases with no gene match: 7. This CDR3 has 15 residues.

The genes are TRBV6-5 and TRBJ1-1; perhaps TRBD1 as D (6 bases). This CDR3 is built from 14 residues. V dropped 6 bases and J dropped 3 bases, with 14 bases sitting between them. Germline V gene data show CDR1 as MNHEY and CDR2 as SVGAGI. Here the CDR3 DNA reads TGTGCCAGCAGCAAGCAGGGGAGAGACACTGAAGCTTTCTTT. Protein sequence: CASSKQGRDTEAFF.

This chain uses TRBV6-5 with TRBJ2-2, with a weak D call TRBD1 (6 bases). Trimming stripped 2 bases from V and 5 bases from J, with 15 bases between. The CDR3 has 16 residues. Germline V gene data show CDR1 as MNHEY and CDR2 as SVGAGI. CDR3 coding DNA: TGTGCCAGCAGTTACGACCGACAGGTCCTGACCGGGGAGCTGTTTTTT. Residues: CASSYDRQVLTGELFF.

The chain recombines TRBV5-1 with TRBJ2-5; D is unclear. Deletions cut 0 bases from V and 1 base from J, with 13 bases between. The germline gives CDR1 SGHRS, CDR2 YFSETQ. CDR3 length: 16 amino acids. The CDR3: CASSLAGDGTQETQYF. Here the CDR3 DNA reads TGCGCCAGCAGCTTGGCCGGTGATGGCACCCAAGAGACCCAGTACTTC.

The V gene is TRBV5-5, the J gene TRBJ2-5, with D maybe TRBD1 (5 bases). CDR3 length: 15 residues. Deletions cut 5 bases from V and 0 bases from J, with 14 bases between. Germline CDR1 SGHKS, CDR2 YYEKEE (reference sequence). The CDR3: CASRKDRVYQETQYF. The CDR3 coding sequence is TGTGCCAGCAGAAAAGACAGAGTGTACCAAGAGACCCAGTACTTC.

The V and J genes are TRBV5-1 and TRBJ1-4; D not certain. Trimming pared 4 bases from V and 8 bases from J, leaving 15 bases between. This CDR3 is built from 14 residues. Germline V CDR1 and CDR2: SGHRS, YFSETQ. The CDR3 here is CASSRRSPEEKLFF. CDR3 coding DNA: TGCGCCAGCAGCCGGAGGTCCCCCGAGGAAAAACTGTTTTTT.

This sequence joins TRBV5-8 and TRBJ1-2, with a tentative D call TRBD1 (5 bases). V shed 2 bases and J shed 4 bases, with 9 bases lying between them. Germline values: CDR1 SGHTS, CDR2 YDEGEE. The CDR3 has 13 amino acids. The CDR3 is CASSLRGFYGYTF. For the CDR3, the DNA is TGTGCCAGCAGCTTAAGGGGCTTCTATGGCTACACCTTC. The whole variable domain, filled in from reference TRBV5-8 and TRBJ1-2, reads EAGVTQSPTHLIKTRGQQATLRCSPISGHTSVYWYQQALGLGLQFLLWYDEGEERNRGNFPPRFSGRQFPNYSSELNVNALELEDSALYLCASSLRGFYGYTFGSGTRLTVV.

V is TRBV19 and J is TRBJ1-1, with D unclear. The CDR3 consists of 13 residues. Germline V CDR1 and CDR2: LNHDA, SQIVND (reference sequence). Deletions cut 7 bases from V and 5 bases from J, with 14 bases between. CDR3 protein: CASNEIGWTEAFF. In DNA form, the CDR3 reads TGTGCCAGTAACGAGATCGGCTGGACTGAAGCTTTCTTT.

A single count supports this clone. The rearrangement links TRBV2 to TRBJ1-4; D is unresolved. The CDR3 extends over 16 amino acids. The ends were cut back, 2 bases at V and 0 bases at J, with 10 bases in the middle. Germline V gene sequence: CDR1 SNHLY, CDR2 FYNNEI. The CDR3 loop is CASSEWADPTNEKLFF. Written as DNA, the CDR3 is TGTGCCAGCAGTGAATGGGCAGACCCAACTAATGAAAAACTGTTTTTT.

The chain carries TRBV18 and TRBJ2-1; no clear D gene. The CDR3 runs to 17 residues. The germline V gene encodes CDR1 KGHSH and CDR2 LQKENI. Deletions cut 2 bases from V and 7 bases from J, with 21 bases between. CDR3 sequence: CASSPALPSRVENEQFF. The CDR3 bases are TGTGCCAGCTCACCAGCACTGCCCTCGAGAGTGGAGAATGAGCAGTTCTTC.

The DNA for the CDR3 is TGTGCCAGCAGCTTGTTCCAGGGAACGCGCTACGAGCAGTACTTC. Protein: CASSLFQGTRYEQYF. J is TRBJ2-7 and V is TRBV5-4, with TRBD1 as a possible D gene (5 bases). This CDR3 is 15 amino acids long. CDR1 SGHNT and CDR2 YYREEE come from the germline V gene (reference sequence). The germline V and J ends were trimmed by 1 base and 3 bases, with 14 bases remaining between them. The whole variable domain, remainder taken from reference TRBV5-4 and TRBJ2-7, is ETGVTQSPTHLIKTRGQQVTLRCSSQSGHNTVSWYQQALGQGPQFIFQYYREEENGRGNFPPRFSGLQFPNYSSELNVNALELDDSALYLCASSLFQGTRYEQYFGPGTRLTVT.

The chain couples TRBV5-4 to TRBJ1-2, with a possible D match to TRBD1 (6 bases). Germline-derived CDR1 and CDR2 are SGHNT and YYREEE (reference sequence). The CDR3 is made up of 13 amino acids. V was trimmed by 1 base and J by 7 bases, leaving 11 bases between them. The CDR3 protein is CASSLTGSGGYTF. As DNA, the CDR3 is TGTGCCAGCAGCTTGACAGGGTCGGGTGGCTACACCTTC.

The rearrangement joins TRBV3-1 (or the pseudogene TRBV3-2) to TRBJ1-5, with a tentative D call TRBD1 (5 bases). The CDR3 covers 14 residues. From germline, CDR1 is LGHDT and CDR2 YNNKEL (reference sequence). V gave up 3 bases and J gave up 2 bases, with 8 bases separating them. The CDR3 here is CASSQQGGNQPQHF. The CDR3 nucleotides are TGTGCCAGCAGCCAGCAGGGAGGCAATCAGCCCCAGCATTTT.

This clone was seen a single time. This chain connects TRBV9 to TRBJ2-1; D remains unclear. The germline gives CDR1 SGDLS, CDR2 YYNGEE. The CDR3 sequence is 12 residues long. V lost 6 bases and J lost 7, with 11 bases in between. CDR3 in DNA: TGTGCCAGCAATCGAGGTGGGAATGAGCAGTTCTTC. Residues: CASNRGGNEQFF. The full variable domain, rest sourced from reference TRBV9 and TRBJ2-1, is DSGVTQTPKHLITATGQRVTLRCSPRSGDLSVYWYQQSLDQGLQFLIQYYNGEERAKGNILERFSAQQFPDLHSELNLSSLELGDSALYFCASNRGGNEQFFGPGTRLTVL.

The CDR3 sequence: CASSEQGANTGELFF. CDR3 in DNA: TGTGCCAGCAGTGAGCAGGGGGCTAACACCGGGGAGCTGTTTTTT. The V and J genes are TRBV2 and TRBJ2-2, with 8 bases aligning to TRBD1. Trimming cost V 3 bases and J 2 bases; bases outside gene matches: 2. Germline V gives CDR1 SNHLY, CDR2 FYNNEI. The CDR3 length is 15 residues.

The rearrangement links TRBV7-2 to TRBJ1-2; D is unclear. The CDR3 length is 13 residues. Trimming shortened V by 3 bases and J by 3 bases, and 8 bases separated the two germline ends. Germline lookup yields CDR1 SGHTA and CDR2 FQGNSA. The CDR3 nucleotides are TGTGCCAGCAGCTTCCTCGGGCACTATGGCTACACCTTC. Translating it yields CASSFLGHYGYTF.

This chain uses TRBV6-2 or TRBV6-3 with TRBJ2-6; D gene ambiguous. The V and J ends lost 2 bases and 0 bases respectively, with 5 bases between them. The CDR3 spans 15 residues. Per the germline V gene, CDR1 is MNHEY and CDR2 is SVGEGT. The CDR3 sequence: CASSYRVSGANVLTF. The CDR3 bases are TGTGCCAGCAGTTACAGGGTCTCTGGGGCCAACGTCCTGACTTTC.

The chain uses TRBV6-5 and TRBJ1-4, with a weak D call TRBD1 (6 bases). From germline, CDR1 is MNHEY and CDR2 SVGAGI. The CDR3 is 16 amino acids. Trimming shortened V by 1 base and J by 0 bases, and 9 bases separated the two germline ends. CDR3: CASSYFRQATNEKLFF. DNA of the CDR3: TGTGCCAGCAGTTACTTCAGACAGGCAACTAATGAAAAACTGTTTTTT.

In its sample, this clone was seen a few times. The chain carries TRBV19 and TRBJ1-5; D gene unclear. CDR3 length: 13 amino acids. Germline V lookup: CDR1 LNHDA, CDR2 SQIVND (reference sequence). The V end lost 5 bases, the J end lost 4 bases, and 9 bases lay between the germline ends. DNA of the CDR3: TGTGCCAGTAGTCGGGAGCTTAATCAGCCCCAGCATTTT. This sequence encodes CASSRELNQPQHF.

The CDR3 sequence is CSVEFFGGAYNNEQFF. Written as DNA, the CDR3 is TGCAGCGTTGAGTTTTTCGGGGGGGCATACAACAATGAGCAGTTCTTC. The genes are TRBV29-1 and TRBJ2-1, with TRBD2 matching over 8 bases. CDR1 SQVTM and CDR2 ANQGSEA come from the germline V gene. Trimming took 3 bases from V and 5 from J; bases not matched to a gene: 12. The CDR3 has 16 amino acids.

On this clone: A junction boundary mismatches the germline segment, possibly from a read error. The chain links TRBV6-1 to TRBJ2-2; TRBD1 matches 7 bases. CDR1 MNHNS and CDR2 SASEGT come from the germline V gene. CDR3 length: 16 amino acids. CDR3 nucleotides: TGTGCCAGCAGAGAAGACAAGAAGACAGGGACCGGGGAGCTGTTTTTT. Residues: CASREDKKTGTGELFF.

This chain links TRBV9 with TRBJ1-1; D remains ambiguous. The germline V and J ends were trimmed by 3 bases and 0 bases, with 6 bases remaining between them. This CDR3 has 13 residues. Germline CDR1 SGDLS, CDR2 YYNGEE. The CDR3 DNA reads as TGTGCCAGCAGCGCGGGGATGAACACTGAAGCTTTCTTT. Protein: CASSAGMNTEAFF.

The chain combines TRBV19 with TRBJ2-7; D might be TRBD1 or TRBD2, each matching 5 bases. The CDR3 runs 13 residues. Trimming pared 6 bases from V and 5 bases from J, leaving 14 bases between. Germline V gives CDR1 LNHDA, CDR2 SQIVND (reference sequence). CDR3 coding DNA: TGTGCCAGTAGCTGGGGGAATAGCAACGAGCAGTACTTC. Protein product: CASSWGNSNEQYF.